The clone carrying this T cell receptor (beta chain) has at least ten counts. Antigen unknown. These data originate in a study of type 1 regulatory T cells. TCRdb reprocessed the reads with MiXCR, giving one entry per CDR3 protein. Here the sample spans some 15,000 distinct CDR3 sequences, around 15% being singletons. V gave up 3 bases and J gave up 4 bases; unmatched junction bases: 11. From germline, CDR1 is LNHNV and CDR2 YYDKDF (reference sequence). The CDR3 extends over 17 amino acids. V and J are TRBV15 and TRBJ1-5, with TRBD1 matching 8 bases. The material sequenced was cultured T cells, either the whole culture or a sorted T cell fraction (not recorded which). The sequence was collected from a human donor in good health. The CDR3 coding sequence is TGTGCCACCAGCAGTTTTGGACAGGGAGGTGCAAATCAGCCCCAGCATTTT. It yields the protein CATSSFGQGGANQPQHF.